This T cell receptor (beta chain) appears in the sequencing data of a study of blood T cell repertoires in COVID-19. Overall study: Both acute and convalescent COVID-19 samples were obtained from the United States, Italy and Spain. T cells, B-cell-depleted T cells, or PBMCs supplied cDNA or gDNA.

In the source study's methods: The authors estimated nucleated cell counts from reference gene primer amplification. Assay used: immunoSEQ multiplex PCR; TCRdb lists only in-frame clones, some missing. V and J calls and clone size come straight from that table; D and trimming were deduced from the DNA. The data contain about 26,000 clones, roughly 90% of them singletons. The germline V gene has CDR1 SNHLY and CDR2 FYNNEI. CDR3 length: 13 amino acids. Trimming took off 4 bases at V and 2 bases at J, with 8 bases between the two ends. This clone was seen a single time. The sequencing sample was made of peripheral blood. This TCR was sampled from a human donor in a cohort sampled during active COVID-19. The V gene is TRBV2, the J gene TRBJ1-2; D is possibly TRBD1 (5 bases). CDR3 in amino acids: CASSGGGNYGYTF. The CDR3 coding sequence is TGTGCCAGCAGTGGCGGGGGAAACTATGGCTACACCTTC.